This T cell receptor (beta chain) comes out of a study of CD8 T cells in ankylosing spondylitis. MiXCR, run by TCRdb on the 5' RACE reads, gives a single entry per CDR3 protein. The sample includes 250,000 to 350,000 distinct CDR3 sequences, roughly 20% of them seen just once. Points on this clonotype: Antigen: not known.

Study-wide points: Earlier authors reported some of these motif variants in reactive arthritis synovial fluid and blood. Disease-linked clones reportedly concentrated significantly in matched ankylosing spondylitis synovial fluid. What appeared characteristic of ankylosing spondylitis blood was a TCR beta motif of seven to nine highly homologous variants.

This TCR was recovered from a female donor with ankylosing spondylitis or in good health (not recorded which). Sample: blood, either unsorted or a sorted T cell fraction (not recorded which).

This CDR3 is CASSFAEDNEQFF. In DNA form, the CDR3 reads TGTGCCAGCAGCTTTGCGGAAGACAATGAGCAGTTCTTC. The V call is TRBV11-2, the J call TRBJ2-1; D call uncertain. Germline CDR1 is SGHAT and CDR2 is FQNNGV. Trimming took off 3 bases at V and 5 bases at J, with 8 bases between the two ends. This CDR3 contains 13 residues.